These 20 T cell receptor beta chains originate from one sample sequenced in a study of blood T cell repertoires in COVID-19. Sequencing was performed with immunoSEQ multiplex PCR; in TCRdb, only in-frame clones are kept and a portion is missing. The sample gives about 110,000 clones, 80% to 90% of which show up once; about 1.1% is in the top ten. Sequencing used peripheral blood. Receptor source: a human donor in a cohort sampled during active COVID-19.

As DNA, the CDR3 is TGTGCCAGCAGCAGCTACAGCTCTGGAAACACCATATATTTT. Amino acid sequence: CASSSYSSGNTIYF. The chain has TRBV7-2 and TRBJ1-3; the D is unclear. Per germline, CDR1 SGHTA and CDR2 FQGNSA. Trimming cost V 5 bases and J 0 bases, with 8 bases left between them. The CDR3 is 14 amino acids.

The chain links TRBV19 to TRBJ1-1; a possible D gene is TRBD1 (5 bases). The CDR3 totals 13 residues. Germline CDR1 is LNHDA and CDR2 is SQIVND (reference sequence). Trimming removed 3 bases at V and 5 bases at J, with 10 bases between. CDR3 bases: TGTGCCAGTAGTATCAAGGAGGGGACTGAAGCTTTCTTT. Protein sequence: CASSIKEGTEAFF.

V usage is TRBV4-1 and J usage is TRBJ1-2; maybe TRBD1 (6 bases). CDR1 MGHRA and CDR2 YSYEKL come from the germline V gene. The CDR3 spans 13 residues. Trimming took off 11 bases at V and 4 bases at J, with 17 bases between the two ends. CDR3 sequence: CAGHEGGTYGYTF. The CDR3 DNA reads TGCGCCGGCCATGAGGGGGGGACCTATGGCTACACCTTC.

The chain combines TRBV20-1 with TRBJ2-5, with D unclear. The CDR3 spans 11 residues. Trimming cost V 6 bases and J 4 bases, with 9 bases left between them. Germline CDR1 and CDR2: DFQATT and SNEGSKA (reference sequence). CDR3 coding DNA: TGCAGTGCAGCCTTTGGAGAGACCCAGTACTTC. Its translation: CSAAFGETQYF.

V gene TRBV6-5 combines with J gene TRBJ1-1, with 8 positions matching TRBD1. Germline values: CDR1 MNHEY, CDR2 SVGAGI. V shed 6 bases and J 5 bases; nucleotides not matched to a gene: 5. The CDR3 contains 13 residues. CDR3 amino acids: CASSRDRFTEAFF. For the CDR3, the DNA is TGTGCCAGCAGCCGGGACAGGTTTACTGAAGCTTTCTTT.

The chain is built from TRBV18 and TRBJ1-2, with D maybe TRBD1 (6 bases). The CDR3 length is 16 residues. Deletions cut 6 bases from V and 1 base from J, with 18 bases between. Germline CDR1 KGHSH, CDR2 LQKENI. CDR3 protein: CASSDTDRPRNYGYTF. CDR3 DNA: TGTGCCAGCTCCGACACGGACAGACCTCGTAACTATGGCTACACCTTC.

The CDR3 reads CASSEGGGLGNQPQHF. DNA of the CDR3: TGTGCCAGCAGTGAAGGGGGGGGCCTAGGCAATCAGCCCCAGCATTTT. This chain links TRBV2 with TRBJ1-5; tentative D call: TRBD1 (6 bases). The germline gives CDR1 SNHLY, CDR2 FYNNEI. Trimming pared 1 base from V and 2 bases from J, leaving 12 bases between. This CDR3 comprises 16 residues.

This chain joins TRBV4-3 and TRBJ2-7, with unresolved D. The CDR3 spans 14 residues. Trimming shortened V by 0 bases and J by 3 bases, and 9 bases separated the two germline ends. Germline V lookup: CDR1 LGHNA, CDR2 YSLEER. CDR3: CASSQDYLSYEQYF. In nucleotides, the CDR3 is TGCGCCAGCAGCCAAGATTATTTGAGCTACGAGCAGTACTTC.

The chain carries TRBV18 and TRBJ1-6; 7 nucleotides align to TRBD1. This CDR3 is built from 14 residues. V lost 8 bases, J lost 7 bases, and 8 bases stayed unmatched. CDR1 and CDR2 (germline): KGHSH, LQKENI. In nucleotides, the CDR3 is TGTGCCAGCGTGTCGGACAGGAGGAATTCACCCCTCCACTTT. Amino acid sequence: CASVSDRRNSPLHF.

V gene TRBV5-1 combines with J gene TRBJ2-2, with 9 bases aligning to TRBD2. CDR3 length: 16 amino acids. The V segment lost 2 bases and the J segment 0 bases; nucleotides outside the gene matches: 2. The germline CDR1 and CDR2 sequences are SGHRS and YFSETQ. This CDR3 is CASSFLAGSNTGELFF. CDR3 bases: TGCGCCAGCAGCTTCCTAGCGGGGTCGAACACCGGGGAGCTGTTTTTT.

The chain uses TRBV5-1 and TRBJ1-3; 9 bases map to TRBD1. The J segment lost 4 bases and the V segment lost 0 bases, leaving 5 bases of the junction unmatched. This CDR3 has 16 residues. Germline values: CDR1 SGHRS, CDR2 YFSETQ. CDR3 protein: CASSLDYRGRGNTIYF. For the CDR3, the DNA is TGCGCCAGCAGCTTGGACTACAGGGGGCGAGGAAACACCATATATTTT.

The chain combines TRBV14 with TRBJ1-6, with TRBD1 as a possible D gene (5 bases). The germline V and J ends were trimmed by 4 bases and 7 bases, with 11 bases remaining between them. This CDR3 region has 14 residues. The germline CDR1 and CDR2 sequences are SGHDN and FVKESK. The CDR3 coding sequence is TGTGCCAGCAGCCTAAGGGAGGGGAATTCACCCCTCCACTTT. It specifies CASSLREGNSPLHF.

The rearrangement uses TRBV6-5 and TRBJ2-1, with a weak D call TRBD1 (5 bases). Germline lookup yields CDR1 MNHEY and CDR2 SVGAGI. V shed 2 bases and J shed 0 bases, with 11 bases lying between them. This CDR3 spans 16 amino acids. CDR3 region: CASSYNRYGSYNEQFF. Written as DNA, the CDR3 is TGTGCCAGCAGTTACAACAGGTACGGCTCCTACAATGAGCAGTTCTTC.

This sequence joins TRBV14 and TRBJ1-2, with 7 bases aligning to TRBD1. V dropped 4 bases and J dropped 4; count of bases not matched to a gene: 9. The CDR3 has 15 amino acids. Germline V gene lookup returns CDR1 SGHDN and CDR2 FVKESK. The CDR3 loop is CASSPTGRSSYGYTF. CDR3 in DNA: TGTGCCAGCAGCCCGACAGGGCGAAGTAGCTATGGCTACACCTTC.

The V gene is TRBV7-9, the J gene TRBJ2-1; 13 bases fit TRBD2. Germline values: CDR1 SEHNR, CDR2 FQNEAQ (reference sequence). Losses at the gene ends were 3 bases for V and 8 bases for J; bases not matched to a gene: 13. This CDR3 spans 18 amino acids. CDR3 nucleotide sequence: TGTGCCAGCAGCTTCCCCGCGGGAGGACTAGCGGGAGACGATGAGCAGTTCTTC. This encodes CASSFPAGGLAGDDEQFF. The full variable domain, its missing parts supplied by reference TRBV7-9 and TRBJ2-1, is DTGVSQNPRHKITKRGQNVTFRCDPISEHNRLYWYRQTLGQGPEFLTYFQNEAQLEKSRLLSDRFSAERPKGSFSTLEIQRTEQGDSAMYLCASSFPAGGLAGDDEQFFGPGTRLTVL.

The chain uses TRBV4-1 and TRBJ2-5, with 11 positions matching TRBD2. Trimming took 1 base from V and 3 from J; bases not matched to a gene: 7. Germline lookup yields CDR1 MGHRA and CDR2 YSYEKL. CDR3 length: 17 amino acids. The CDR3 nucleotides are TGCGCCAGCAGCCAAGTGATAGCGGGAGGGGAGAAAGAGACCCAGTACTTC. It codes for CASSQVIAGGEKETQYF.

This clone has a single count. V is TRBV6-2 or TRBV6-3 and J is TRBJ2-3; D possibly corresponds to TRBD2 (5 bases). This CDR3 comprises 14 residues. Trimming left V 0 bases short and J 4 bases short, with 8 bases between. The germline CDR1 and CDR2 sequences are MNHEY and SVGEGT. In DNA, the CDR3 is TGTGCCAGCAGTTACTCGGAGAGGGCAGATACGCAGTATTTT. As protein: CASSYSERADTQYF.

The chain carries TRBV3-1 (or the pseudogene TRBV3-2) and TRBJ2-7, with D possibly being TRBD2 (6 bases). The length of the CDR3 is 15 residues. Between the trimmed V and J ends, which lost 4 bases and 3 bases, there was a span of 16 bases. Germline assignment: CDR1 LGHDT and CDR2 YNNKEL (reference sequence). The CDR3 is CASSPGLEGFYEQYF. The CDR3 nucleotides are TGTGCCAGCAGCCCGGGACTCGAAGGGTTCTACGAGCAGTACTTC.

This rearrangement joins TRBV29-1 to TRBJ1-4; a weak D match, TRBD1 (5 bases). Germline V gene lookup returns CDR1 SQVTM and CDR2 ANQGSEA. The CDR3 sequence is 12 residues long. V gave up 6 bases and J gave up 8 bases, with 13 bases separating them. The CDR3 region has the DNA TGCAGCGTGGGAACCACAGGAGAAAAACTGTTTTTT. Amino acids: CSVGTTGEKLFF.

The V and J genes are TRBV3-1 (or the pseudogene TRBV3-2) and TRBJ1-2, with D possibly being TRBD1 (6 bases). V lost 6 bases and J lost 5, with 16 bases in between. This CDR3 comprises 14 residues. CDR1 and CDR2 (germline): LGHDT, YNNKEL (reference sequence). The CDR3 bases are TGTGCCAGCAGGCCTACAGGGTTAGGGTATGGCTACACCTTC. Its protein product is CASRPTGLGYGYTF.